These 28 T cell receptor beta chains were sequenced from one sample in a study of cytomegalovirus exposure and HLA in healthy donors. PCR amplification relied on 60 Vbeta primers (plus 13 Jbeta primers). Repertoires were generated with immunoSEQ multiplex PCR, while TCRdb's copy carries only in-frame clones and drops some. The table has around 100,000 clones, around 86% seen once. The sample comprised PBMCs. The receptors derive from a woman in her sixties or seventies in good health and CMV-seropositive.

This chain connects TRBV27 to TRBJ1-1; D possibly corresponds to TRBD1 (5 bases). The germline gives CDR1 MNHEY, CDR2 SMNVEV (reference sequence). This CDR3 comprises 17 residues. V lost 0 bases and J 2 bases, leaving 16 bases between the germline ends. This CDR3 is CASSLSGGRVRNTEAFF. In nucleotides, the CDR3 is TGTGCCAGCAGTTTATCGGGGGGTAGAGTGCGAAACACTGAAGCTTTCTTT.

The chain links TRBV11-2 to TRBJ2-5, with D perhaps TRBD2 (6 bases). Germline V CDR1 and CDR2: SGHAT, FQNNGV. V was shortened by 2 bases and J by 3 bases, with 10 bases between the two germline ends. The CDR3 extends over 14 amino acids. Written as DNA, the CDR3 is TGTGCCAGCAGCTTAAGCTGGGGGGAAGAGACCCAGTACTTC. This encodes CASSLSWGEETQYF.

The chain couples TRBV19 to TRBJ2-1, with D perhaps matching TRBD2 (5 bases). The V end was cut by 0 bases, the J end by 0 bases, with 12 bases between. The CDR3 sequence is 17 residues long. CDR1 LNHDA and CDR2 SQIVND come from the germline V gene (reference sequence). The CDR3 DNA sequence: TGTGCCAGTAGTATAGATCGGCCGGGAAGCTCCTACAATGAGCAGTTCTTC. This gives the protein CASSIDRPGSSYNEQFF.

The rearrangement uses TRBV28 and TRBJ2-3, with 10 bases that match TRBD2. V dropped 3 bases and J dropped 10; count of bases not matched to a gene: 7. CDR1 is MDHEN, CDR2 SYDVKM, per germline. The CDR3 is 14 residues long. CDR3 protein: CASSFSGRILPQYF. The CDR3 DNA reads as TGTGCCAGCAGTTTTAGCGGGAGGATCCTTCCGCAGTATTTT.

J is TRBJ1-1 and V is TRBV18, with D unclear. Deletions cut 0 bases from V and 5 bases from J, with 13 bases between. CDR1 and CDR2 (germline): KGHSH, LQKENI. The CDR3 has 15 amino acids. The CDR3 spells CASSPPGGVGTEAFF. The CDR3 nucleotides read TGTGCCAGCTCACCACCCGGCGGAGTTGGGACTGAAGCTTTCTTT. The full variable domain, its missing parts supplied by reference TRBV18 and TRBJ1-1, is NAGVMQNPRHLVRRRGQEARLRCSPMKGHSHVYWYRQLPEEGLKFMVYLQKENIIDESGMPKERFSAEFPKEGPSILRIQQVVRGDSAAYFCASSPPGGVGTEAFFGQGTRLTVV.

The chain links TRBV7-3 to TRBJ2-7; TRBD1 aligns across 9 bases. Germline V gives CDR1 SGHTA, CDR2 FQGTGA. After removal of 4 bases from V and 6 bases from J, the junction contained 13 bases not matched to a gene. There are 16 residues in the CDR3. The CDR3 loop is CASSSWTGTGIAEQYF. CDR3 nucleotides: TGTGCCAGCAGCTCATGGACCGGGACAGGGATCGCCGAGCAGTACTTC.

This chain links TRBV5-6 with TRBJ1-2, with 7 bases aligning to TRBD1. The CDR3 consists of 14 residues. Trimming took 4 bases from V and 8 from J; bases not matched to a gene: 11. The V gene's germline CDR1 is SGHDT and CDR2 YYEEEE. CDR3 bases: TGTGCCAGCAGCCTGGACCAGGGGGAGAGGGGCTACACCTTC. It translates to CASSLDQGERGYTF.

CDR3 nucleotide sequence: TGCGCCAGCAGTGAGTCGAGAACTCCTTTAGATGGCTACACCTTC. Its protein is CASSESRTPLDGYTF. The genes are TRBV10-2 and TRBJ1-2, with D unresolved. This CDR3 region has 15 residues. Trimming took 0 bases from V and 6 from J, leaving 14 bases between them. The germline V gene encodes CDR1 WSHSY and CDR2 SAAADI.

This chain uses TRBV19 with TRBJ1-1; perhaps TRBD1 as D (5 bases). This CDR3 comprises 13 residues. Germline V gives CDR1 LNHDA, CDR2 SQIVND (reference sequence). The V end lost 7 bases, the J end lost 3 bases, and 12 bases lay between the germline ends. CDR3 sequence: CASISTEDTEAFF. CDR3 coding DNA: TGTGCCAGTATTTCGACAGAGGACACTGAAGCTTTCTTT.

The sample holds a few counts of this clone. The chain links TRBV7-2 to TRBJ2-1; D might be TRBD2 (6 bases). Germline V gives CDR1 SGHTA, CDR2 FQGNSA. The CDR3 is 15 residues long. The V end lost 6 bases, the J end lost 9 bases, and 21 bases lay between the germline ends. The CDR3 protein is CASSPLGLSSGEQFF. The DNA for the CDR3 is TGTGCCAGCAGTCCCTTAGGACTATCCTCCGGTGAGCAGTTCTTC.

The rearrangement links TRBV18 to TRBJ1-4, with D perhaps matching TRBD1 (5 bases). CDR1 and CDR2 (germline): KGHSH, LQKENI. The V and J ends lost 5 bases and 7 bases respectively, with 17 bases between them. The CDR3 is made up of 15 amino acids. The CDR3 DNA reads TGTGCCAGCTCAGCTCAACAGGTGGGCGGTGAAAAACTGTTTTTT. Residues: CASSAQQVGGEKLFF.

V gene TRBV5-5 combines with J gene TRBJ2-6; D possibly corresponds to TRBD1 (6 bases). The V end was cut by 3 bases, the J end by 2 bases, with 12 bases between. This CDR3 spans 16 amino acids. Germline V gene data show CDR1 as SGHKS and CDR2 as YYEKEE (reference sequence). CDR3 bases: TGTGCCAGCAGCTCCATACAGGGAGCTGGGGCCAACGTCCTGACTTTC. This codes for CASSSIQGAGANVLTF.

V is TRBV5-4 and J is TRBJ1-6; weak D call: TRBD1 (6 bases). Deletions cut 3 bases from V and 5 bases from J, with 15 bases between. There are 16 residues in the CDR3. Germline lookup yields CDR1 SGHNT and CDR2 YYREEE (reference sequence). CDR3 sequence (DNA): TGTGCCAGCAGCTCAAACGACAGGAGGCATAATTCACCCCTCCACTTT. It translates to CASSSNDRRHNSPLHF.

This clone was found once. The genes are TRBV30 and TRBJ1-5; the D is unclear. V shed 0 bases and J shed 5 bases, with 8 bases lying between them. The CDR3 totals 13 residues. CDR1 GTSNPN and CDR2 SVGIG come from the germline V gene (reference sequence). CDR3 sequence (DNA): TGTGCCTGGAGTGTGGCTCGTGATCAGCCCCAGCATTTT. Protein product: CAWSVARDQPQHF. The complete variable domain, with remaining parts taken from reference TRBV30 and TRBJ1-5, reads SQTIHQWPATLVQPVGSPLSLECTVEGTSNPNLYWYRQAAGRGLQLLFYSVGIGQISSEVPQNLSASRPQDRQFILSSKKLLLSDSGFYLCAWSVARDQPQHFGDGTRLSIL.

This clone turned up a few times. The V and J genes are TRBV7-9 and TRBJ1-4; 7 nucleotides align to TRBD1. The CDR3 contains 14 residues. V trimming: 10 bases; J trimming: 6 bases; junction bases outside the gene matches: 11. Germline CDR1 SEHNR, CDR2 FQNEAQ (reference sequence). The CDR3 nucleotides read TGTGCCACCACAGAAAACAGGGGTGATGAAAAACTGTTTTTT. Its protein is CATTENRGDEKLFF. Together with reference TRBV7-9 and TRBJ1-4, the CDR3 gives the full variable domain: DTGVSQNPRHKITKRGQNVTFRCDPISEHNRLYWYRQTLGQGPEFLTYFQNEAQLEKSRLLSDRFSAERPKGSFSTLEIQRTEQGDSAMYLCATTENRGDEKLFFGSGTQLSVL.

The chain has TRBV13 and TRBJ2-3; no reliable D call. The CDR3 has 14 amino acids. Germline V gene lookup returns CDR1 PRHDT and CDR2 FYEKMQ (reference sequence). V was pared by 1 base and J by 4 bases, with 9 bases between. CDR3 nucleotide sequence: TGTGCCAGCAGCTTAGATGGTGGCCCAGATACGCAGTATTTT. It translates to CASSLDGGPDTQYF.

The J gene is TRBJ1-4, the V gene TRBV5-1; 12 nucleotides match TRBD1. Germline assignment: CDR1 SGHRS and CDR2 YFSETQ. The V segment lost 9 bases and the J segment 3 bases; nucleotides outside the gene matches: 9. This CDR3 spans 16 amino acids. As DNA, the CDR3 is TGCGCCACCCGATCCGGGACAGGGGGCTCTAATGAAAAACTGTTTTTT. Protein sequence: CATRSGTGGSNEKLFF.

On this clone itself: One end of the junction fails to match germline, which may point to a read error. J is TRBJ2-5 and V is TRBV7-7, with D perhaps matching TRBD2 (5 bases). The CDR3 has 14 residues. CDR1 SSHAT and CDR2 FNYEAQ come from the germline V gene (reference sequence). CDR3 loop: CASSFGLPPETQYF. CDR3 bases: TGTGCTAGCAGCTTCGGACTCCCCCCGGAGACCCAGTACTTC.

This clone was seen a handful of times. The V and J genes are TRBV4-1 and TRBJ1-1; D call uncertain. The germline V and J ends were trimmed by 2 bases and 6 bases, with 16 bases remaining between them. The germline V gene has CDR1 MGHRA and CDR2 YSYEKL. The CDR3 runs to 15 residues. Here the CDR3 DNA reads TGCGCCAGCAGCCAAACTTGGAGCCTCGGGGCTGAAGCTTTCTTT. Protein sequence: CASSQTWSLGAEAFF.

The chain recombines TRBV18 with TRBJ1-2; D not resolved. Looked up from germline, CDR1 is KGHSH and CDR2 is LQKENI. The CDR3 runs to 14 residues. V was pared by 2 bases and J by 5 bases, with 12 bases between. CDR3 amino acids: CASSPSTSQYGYTF. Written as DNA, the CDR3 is TGTGCCAGCTCACCATCGACAAGCCAATATGGCTACACCTTC.

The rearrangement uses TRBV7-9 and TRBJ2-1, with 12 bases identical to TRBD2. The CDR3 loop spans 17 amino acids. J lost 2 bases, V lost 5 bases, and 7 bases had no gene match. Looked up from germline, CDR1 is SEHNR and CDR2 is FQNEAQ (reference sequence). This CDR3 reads CASSPSPSGRAYNEQFF. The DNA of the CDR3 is TGTGCCAGCAGCCCCTCCCCTAGCGGGAGGGCCTACAATGAGCAGTTCTTC.

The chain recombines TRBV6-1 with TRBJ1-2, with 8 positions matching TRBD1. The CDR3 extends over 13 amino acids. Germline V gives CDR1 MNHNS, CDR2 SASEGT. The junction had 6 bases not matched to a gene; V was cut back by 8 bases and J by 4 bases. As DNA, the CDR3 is TGTGCCAGCCAGGGACAGGCGCTCTATGGCTACACCTTC. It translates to CASQGQALYGYTF.

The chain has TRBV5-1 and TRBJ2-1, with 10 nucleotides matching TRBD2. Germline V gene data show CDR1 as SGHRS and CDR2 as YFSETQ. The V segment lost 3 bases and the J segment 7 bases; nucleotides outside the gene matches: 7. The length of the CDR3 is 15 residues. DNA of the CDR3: TGCGCCAGCAGCTCCGAACAGCGGGGGGGGAATGAGCAGTTCTTC. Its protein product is CASSSEQRGGNEQFF.

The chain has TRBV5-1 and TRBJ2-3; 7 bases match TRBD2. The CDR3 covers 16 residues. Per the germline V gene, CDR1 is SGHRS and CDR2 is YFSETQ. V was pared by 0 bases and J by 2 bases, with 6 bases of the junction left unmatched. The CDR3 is CASSLVAGVITDTQYF. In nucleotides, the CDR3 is TGCGCCAGCAGCTTGGTGGCGGGAGTGATCACAGATACGCAGTATTTT.

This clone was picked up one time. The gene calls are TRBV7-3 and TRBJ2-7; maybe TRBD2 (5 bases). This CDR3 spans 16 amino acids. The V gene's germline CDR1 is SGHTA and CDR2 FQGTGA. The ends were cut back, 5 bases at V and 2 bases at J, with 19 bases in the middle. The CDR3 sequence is CASSPSRDGFPYEQYF. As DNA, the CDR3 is TGTGCCAGCAGCCCCAGTCGGGATGGCTTCCCCTACGAGCAGTACTTC. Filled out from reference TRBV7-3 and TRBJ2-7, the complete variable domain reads GAGVSQTPSNKVTEKGKYVELRCDPISGHTALYWYRQSLGQGPEFLIYFQGTGAADDSGLPNDRFFAVRPEGSVSTLKIQRTERGDSAVYLCASSPSRDGFPYEQYFGPGTRLTVT.

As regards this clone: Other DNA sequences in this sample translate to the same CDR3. CDR3 loop: CASSLGGSLDTQYF. The CDR3 nucleotides are TGTGCCAGCAGCTTGGGCGGGAGCCTGGATACGCAGTATTTT. This sequence joins TRBV7-2 and TRBJ2-3; TRBD2 matches at 7 bases. The CDR3 has 14 residues. Germline values: CDR1 SGHTA, CDR2 FQGNSA. With 3 bases clipped from V and 6 bases from J, the junction kept 6 bases outside the gene matches.

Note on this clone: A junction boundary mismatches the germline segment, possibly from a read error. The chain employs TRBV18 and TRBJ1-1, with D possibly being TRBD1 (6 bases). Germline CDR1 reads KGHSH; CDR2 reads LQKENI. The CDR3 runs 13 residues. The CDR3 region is CASSILRDTEAFF. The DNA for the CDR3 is TGTGCCAGCTCAATACTCCGGGACACGGAAGCTTTCTTT.

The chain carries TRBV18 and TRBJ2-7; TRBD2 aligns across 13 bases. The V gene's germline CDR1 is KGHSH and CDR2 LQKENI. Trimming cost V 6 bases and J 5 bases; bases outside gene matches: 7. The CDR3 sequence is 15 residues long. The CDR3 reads CASSQILAGGNEQYF. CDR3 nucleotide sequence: TGTGCCAGCTCCCAAATACTAGCGGGAGGGAACGAGCAGTACTTC.